The rows below give T cell receptor beta chains drawn from one sample of a study of T cell clonotyping in hematopoietic cell transplantation. Assay: immunoSEQ multiplex PCR; the TCRdb copy retains only in-frame clones and omits some. The data show a few thousand clones, roughly 90% seen once. Source: peripheral blood mononuclear cells, taken 100 days after allogeneic stem cell transplant. The receptors shown here come from a male patient in his 70s who had an allogeneic stem cell transplant from an unrelated donor, so T cells may come from the graft donor. Some clones in this sample may be carry-over from other donors' samples. Both conserved end residues are part of each CDR3. A D gene is named only where the DNA matches it firmly. Clone size is shown for a subset of rows, as once, few, many or a class of expanded clone.

v_call: TRBV27
j_call: TRBJ2-5
d_call: .
clone_size: once
cdr3_nt: TGTGCCAGCAGATCCGACAGACTCCAAGAGACCCAGTACTTC
cdr3_aa: CASRSDRLQETQYF

v_call: TRBV27
j_call: TRBJ2-2
d_call: .
clone_size: .
cdr3_nt: TGTGCCAGCAGCTTGGGACAGAACACCGGGGAGCTGTTTTTT
cdr3_aa: CASSLGQNTGELFF

v_call: TRBV4-2
j_call: TRBJ2-1
d_call: .
clone_size: .
cdr3_nt: TGTGCCAGCAGCCTGACCGGGGCGAGAGTCAAGAATGAGCAGTTCTTC
cdr3_aa: CASSLTGARVKNEQFF

v_call: TRBV11-3
j_call: TRBJ2-2
d_call: TRBD2
clone_size: .
cdr3_nt: TGTGCCAGCAGCACCAGCGGGAGCGGGGACACCGGGGAGCTGTTTTTT
cdr3_aa: CASSTSGSGDTGELFF

v_call: TRBV29-1
j_call: TRBJ2-1
d_call: .
clone_size: once
cdr3_nt: TGCAGCGTTCGTCTCGGGATTGACAATGAGCAGTTCTTC
cdr3_aa: CSVRLGIDNEQFF

v_call: TRBV19
j_call: TRBJ2-6
d_call: .
clone_size: .
cdr3_nt: TGTGCCAGTAGAGCTGGGGGCTCTGGGGCCAACGTCCTGACTTTC
cdr3_aa: CASRAGGSGANVLTF

v_call: TRBV5-6
j_call: TRBJ1-4
d_call: .
clone_size: .
cdr3_nt: TGTGCCAGCAGCTTGCAGTCAGGGGAGGGTGAAAAACTGTTTTTT
cdr3_aa: CASSLQSGEGEKLFF

v_call: TRBV27
j_call: TRBJ2-7
d_call: TRBD2
clone_size: .
cdr3_nt: TGTGCCAGCGGCGGGACTAGCGGGAGTTACGAGCAGTACTTC
cdr3_aa: CASGGTSGSYEQYF

v_call: TRBV29-1
j_call: TRBJ2-7
d_call: TRBD1
clone_size: .
cdr3_nt: TGCAGCGTTGATCGCGGAGACAGGGGGTTGGAGCAGTACTTC
cdr3_aa: CSVDRGDRGLEQYF

v_call: TRBV6-6
j_call: TRBJ1-1
d_call: TRBD1
clone_size: .
cdr3_nt: TGTGCCAGTACCGGGACAGGCCTTGAACTGTCTGAAGCTTTCTTT
cdr3_aa: CASTGTGLELSEAFF

v_call: TRBV7-9
j_call: TRBJ1-1
d_call: .
clone_size: .
cdr3_nt: TGTGCCAGCAGCTTAGCTCATATGATTTCTGAAGCTTTCTTT
cdr3_aa: CASSLAHMISEAFF

v_call: TRBV11-2
j_call: TRBJ2-7
d_call: .
clone_size: .
cdr3_nt: TGTGCCAGCAGCTTAGGCCACCTGTACTACGAGCAGTACTTC
cdr3_aa: CASSLGHLYYEQYF

v_call: TRBV5-1
j_call: TRBJ2-5
d_call: TRBD1
clone_size: .
cdr3_nt: TGCGCCAGGAATGACAGGGGAGAGACCCAGTACTTC
cdr3_aa: CARNDRGETQYF

v_call: TRBV30
j_call: TRBJ2-3
d_call: .
clone_size: .
cdr3_nt: TGTGCCTGGAACCCGACTAGCACAGATACGCAGTATTTT
cdr3_aa: CAWNPTSTDTQYF